Below, one T cell receptor beta chain is given with its context. Repertoires were generated with immunoSEQ multiplex PCR, while TCRdb's copy carries only in-frame clones and drops some. The table includes roughly 680,000 clones, roughly nine tenths detected once. CDR1 is LGHDT, CDR2 YNNKEL, per germline (reference sequence). The CDR3 extends over 17 amino acids. V lost 0 bases to trimming and J lost 5 bases; unmatched junction nucleotides: 11. This specimen comes from a study of Ad26.COV2.S vaccination and SARS-CoV-2 variants. The overall study: Sample donor was a member of the COV1001 Ad26.COV2.S trial arm.

Treatment: roughly 18 received Ad26.COV2.S at low or high dose, single or two shots; about 5 received placebo; per-sample allocation not given. Day 63 following the first vaccine or placebo injection was when the samples were taken. The chain links TRBV3-1 (or the pseudogene TRBV3-2) to TRBJ2-3, with 7 bases fitting TRBD2. The source was peripheral blood, collected in a trial of Ad26.COV2.S vaccine versus placebo. This receptor was taken from a person aged 18-65 years who received the Ad26.COV2.S COVID-19 vaccine or a placebo. The CDR3, as DNA: TGTGCCAGCAGCCAAGAGAGGTGGGCTAGCGGAGGAGATACGCAGTATTTT. Translating it yields CASSQERWASGGDTQYF.